These 22 T cell receptor beta chains were all obtained from the same sample, sequenced in a study of relationships among human T cell subsets. After CD25, CD56 and CD294 bead selections, the flow-through was collected as Th1 cells. Semiquantitative ARM-PCR amplified T cell receptor alpha and beta CDR3 regions from mRNA. ARM-PCR used tagged nested gene-specific primers, then communal superprimers for exponential amplification. Via MiXCR, TCRdb re-called the multiplex PCR reads, giving one row per CDR3 protein. The table shows about 13,000 distinct CDR3 sequences, with roughly 62% occurring only once. Input material: CD4+ Th1 cells sorted from blood. The receptors derive from a man in his forties in good health.

The chain combines TRBV4-1 with TRBJ1-6; 10 nucleotides align to TRBD1. V was clipped by 1 base and J by 9 bases; unmatched bases: 3. The CDR3 covers 15 residues. The germline CDR1 and CDR2 sequences are MGHRA and YSYEKL. The CDR3 DNA sequence: TGCGCCAGCAGCCAAGGGGACAGGGGAAGTTCACCCCTCCACTTT. Translating it yields CASSQGDRGSSPLHF.

The chain links TRBV10-2 to TRBJ2-3, with D possibly being TRBD1 (5 bases). The J call may be faulty, since TRBJ1-6 better matches the DNA end. Per the germline V gene, CDR1 is WSHSY and CDR2 is SAAADI. The CDR3 extends over 16 amino acids. The CDR3: CASSGGKGIKNSPLHF. In DNA, the CDR3 is TGCGCCAGCAGTGGGGGGAAGGGAATTAAAAATTCACCCCTCCACTTT.

V and J are TRBV5-1 and TRBJ2-3, with unresolved D. V was shortened by 0 bases and J by 4 bases, with 9 bases between the two germline ends. Germline lookup yields CDR1 SGHRS and CDR2 YFSETQ. This CDR3 is 14 amino acids long. Written as DNA, the CDR3 is TGCGCCAGCAGCTTGGGGCTTAGCTCAGATACGCAGTATTTT. Its translation is CASSLGLSSDTQYF.

The chain is built from TRBV28 and TRBJ1-4, with D maybe TRBD1 (5 bases). The CDR3 spans 13 residues. Germline CDR1 MDHEN, CDR2 SYDVKM. Trimming shortened V by 6 bases and J by 5 bases, and 10 bases separated the two germline ends. CDR3 loop: CASSSGANEKLFF. CDR3 sequence (DNA): TGTGCCAGCAGCTCCGGGGCAAATGAAAAACTGTTTTTT.

V and J are TRBV11-1 and TRBJ2-7; 8 bases align to TRBD1. Germline values: CDR1 SGHAT, CDR2 FQDESV (reference sequence). The CDR3 is 16 amino acids. With 1 base clipped from V and 2 bases from J, the junction kept 7 bases outside the gene matches. CDR3 in DNA: TGTGCCAGCAGCTTAGATATGCCGACAGGGGCCTACGAGCAGTACTTC. Translated, it gives CASSLDMPTGAYEQYF.

The table lists this clonotype with a few counts. The chain carries TRBV2 and TRBJ1-2; D is unresolved. The CDR3 totals 13 residues. The germline V gene encodes CDR1 SNHLY and CDR2 FYNNEI. The V gene lost 5 bases and the J gene lost 3 bases, with 10 bases spanning the gap. The DNA for the CDR3 is TGTGCCAGCAGTCCGGACTATGACTATGGCTACACCTTC. This translates into CASSPDYDYGYTF.

This clonotype was observed a handful of times. The chain has TRBV10-3 and TRBJ2-7, with 9 bases identical to TRBD1. Trimming removed 4 bases from V and 3 bases from J; junction bases left unmatched: 4. The CDR3 has 14 residues. From germline, CDR1 is ENHRY and CDR2 SYGVKD. DNA for the CDR3: TGTGCCATCAGTGGTGGGACAGGGCTCTACGAGCAGTACTTC. The encoded protein is CAISGGTGLYEQYF.

The rearrangement joins TRBV25-1 to TRBJ2-5, with D tentatively TRBD1 (6 bases). This CDR3 has 15 residues. CDR1 and CDR2 (germline): MGHDK, SYGVNS. Deletions cut 6 bases from V and 4 bases from J, with 18 bases between. The CDR3 spells CASSHGTLRVETQYF. Here the CDR3 DNA reads TGTGCCAGCAGCCACGGGACATTGAGGGTAGAGACCCAGTACTTC.

This rearrangement joins TRBV30 to TRBJ1-1; D is ambiguous. CDR1 and CDR2 (germline): GTSNPN, SVGIG (reference sequence). V lost 2 bases, J lost 1 base, and 11 bases lay in between. The CDR3 runs 14 residues. The CDR3 sequence is CAWSPGGTNTEAFF. The CDR3 bases are TGTGCCTGGAGTCCAGGAGGAACGAACACTGAAGCTTTCTTT.

This chain uses TRBV4-1 with TRBJ1-5, with D perhaps TRBD1 (5 bases). The CDR3 has 14 residues. Germline V gene lookup returns CDR1 MGHRA and CDR2 YSYEKL. V lost 0 bases and J 4 bases, leaving 7 bases between the germline ends. CDR3 coding DNA: TGCGCCAGCAGCCAAGAAGGGGTGAATCAGCCCCAGCATTTT. Amino acids: CASSQEGVNQPQHF.

The gene calls are TRBV11-2 and TRBJ2-5; tentatively, D is TRBD1 (6 bases). The CDR3 has 14 residues. V was clipped by 3 bases and J by 5 bases, with 13 bases between them. Per the germline V gene, CDR1 is SGHAT and CDR2 is FQNNGV. In DNA, the CDR3 is TGTGCCAGCAGCTTCTGGGGGCAGACGGAGACCCAGTACTTC. Its translation is CASSFWGQTETQYF.

V is TRBV11-2 and J is TRBJ2-3; possible D gene TRBD2, 6 bases. This CDR3 spans 14 amino acids. Germline CDR1 reads SGHAT; CDR2 reads FQNNGV. Between the trimmed V and J ends, which lost 5 bases and 6 bases, there was a span of 15 bases. CDR3 nucleotides: TGTGCCAGCAGCCCAGCAGCGGGCTCGGATACGCAGTATTTT. This translates into CASSPAAGSDTQYF.

This sequence joins TRBV2 and TRBJ1-5; possible D gene TRBD1, 5 bases. The CDR3 contains 14 residues. V dropped 4 bases and J dropped 5 bases, with 12 bases sitting between them. In germline, CDR1 is SNHLY, CDR2 FYNNEI. Here the CDR3 DNA reads TGTGCCAGCAGTGCAGGGCCCCAGTATCAGCCCCAGCATTTT. Translating it yields CASSAGPQYQPQHF. The full variable domain, rest sourced from reference TRBV2 and TRBJ1-5, is EPEVTQTPSHQVTQMGQEVILRCVPISNHLYFYWYRQILGQKVEFLVSFYNNEISEKSEIFDDQFSVERPDGSNFTLKIRSTKLEDSAMYFCASSAGPQYQPQHFGDGTRLSIL.

The chain couples TRBV10-3 to TRBJ2-5; 7 nucleotides match TRBD1. CDR1 and CDR2 from the germline V gene are ENHRY and SYGVKD. The trim removed 6 bases at V and 5 bases at J, leaving 6 bases unmatched. CDR3 length: 13 amino acids. This chain's CDR3 is CAIRDRPQETQYF. For the CDR3, the DNA is TGTGCCATCAGGGACAGGCCCCAGGAGACCCAGTACTTC.

CDR3 loop: CASSQEIQGQQYF. The CDR3 coding sequence is TGCGCCAGCAGCCAAGAAATCCAGGGTCAGCAGTACTTC. This chain connects TRBV4-1 to TRBJ2-7; perhaps TRBD1 as D (5 bases). CDR1 is MGHRA and CDR2 is YSYEKL in the germline V gene. Between the trimmed V and J ends, which lost 0 bases and 8 bases, there was a span of 11 bases. The CDR3 covers 13 residues.

V gene TRBV28 combines with J gene TRBJ2-1; 8 bases line up with TRBD2. J lost 6 bases, V lost 8 bases, and 15 bases had no gene match. CDR3 size: 16 residues. Germline assignment: CDR1 MDHEN and CDR2 SYDVKM. Here the CDR3 reads CASFSAGVQGSNEQFF. CDR3 nucleotides: TGTGCCAGCTTCTCAGCGGGAGTTCAAGGGAGCAATGAGCAGTTCTTC.

The rearrangement joins TRBV7-8 to TRBJ2-3; tentatively, D is TRBD2 (6 bases). V was shortened by 0 bases and J by 4 bases, with 17 bases between the two germline ends. CDR3 length: 17 amino acids. Germline V gene lookup returns CDR1 SGHVS and CDR2 FQNEAQ. The CDR3 nucleotides are TGTGCCAGCAGCTTAGCGGTGGCGGGACTGGGAGCAGATACGCAGTATTTT. Protein sequence: CASSLAVAGLGADTQYF.

This chain joins TRBV29-1 and TRBJ2-1, with TRBD1 as a possible D gene (6 bases). In germline, CDR1 is SQVTM, CDR2 ANQGSEA. CDR3 length equals 12 residues. Trimming cost V 5 bases and J 8 bases, with 13 bases left between them. CDR3 nucleotide sequence: TGCAGCGTTCAGCAGGGGTACGATGAGCAGTTCTTC. The encoded protein is CSVQQGYDEQFF.

This clonotype turned up a few times. The chain joins TRBV7-3 to TRBJ2-1; 7 bases map to TRBD2. The V gene end was trimmed by 1 base and the J gene end by 7 bases; junction bases not matched to a gene: 4. This CDR3 spans 14 amino acids. CDR1 is SGHTA, CDR2 FQGTGA, per germline. As DNA, the CDR3 is TGTGCCAGCAGCTTAAGCGGGAGCGGGAATGAGCAGTTCTTC. Protein product: CASSLSGSGNEQFF.

The J gene is TRBJ2-1, the V gene TRBV20-1, with 7 positions matching TRBD2. After removal of 6 bases from V and 9 bases from J, the junction contained 8 bases not matched to a gene. This CDR3 spans 12 amino acids. Germline assignment: CDR1 DFQATT and CDR2 SNEGSKA (reference sequence). This chain's CDR3 is CSAKGIAGEQFF. Written as DNA, the CDR3 is TGCAGTGCCAAGGGAATAGCGGGTGAGCAGTTCTTC.

The rearrangement links TRBV10-3 to TRBJ1-1; tentatively, D is TRBD1 (5 bases). Germline-derived CDR1 and CDR2 are ENHRY and SYGVKD. The CDR3 consists of 15 residues. V was trimmed by 6 bases and J by 0 bases, leaving 14 bases between them. CDR3 coding DNA: TGTGCCATCAGAACCGGGACCCCGGTGAACACTGAAGCTTTCTTT. It encodes CAIRTGTPVNTEAFF.

This sequence joins TRBV24-1 and TRBJ1-5; D gene ambiguous. This CDR3 has 14 residues. Trimming removed 4 bases from V and 1 base from J, with 7 bases in between. Germline V gene lookup returns CDR1 KGHDR and CDR2 SFDVKD. This CDR3 is CATSEGGSNQPQHF. CDR3 nucleotides: TGTGCCACCAGTGAAGGCGGCAGCAATCAGCCCCAGCATTTT.